These 24 T cell receptor beta chains were sequenced from one sample in a study of blood T cell repertoires in COVID-19. Produced via immunoSEQ multiplex PCR; TCRdb's table is partial and in-frame only. The sample lists hundreds of thousands of clones, roughly nine tenths occurring once. Sample: PBMCs or T cells enriched from blood (not recorded which). The source of these receptors is a woman aged 50 to 60 who had recovered from COVID-19.

J is TRBJ1-2 and V is TRBV7-2; D might be TRBD1 (6 bases). CDR3 size: 14 residues. Trimming removed 4 bases at V and 3 bases at J, with 12 bases between. Germline lookup yields CDR1 SGHTA and CDR2 FQGNSA. CDR3: CASSSHRVDYGYTF. Here the CDR3 DNA reads TGTGCCAGCAGCTCGCACAGGGTCGACTATGGCTACACCTTC.

The V gene is TRBV25-1, the J gene TRBJ1-4, with TRBD1 identical over 8 bases. The germline CDR1 and CDR2 sequences are MGHDK and SYGVNS. This CDR3 comprises 12 residues. V trimming: 7 bases; J trimming: 8 bases; junction bases outside the gene matches: 3. For the CDR3, the DNA is TGTGCCAGCAAGGCAGGGGGCGAAAAACTGTTTTTT. As protein: CASKAGGEKLFF.

The chain couples TRBV7-2 to TRBJ2-3, with D tentatively TRBD2 (5 bases). The CDR3 is 17 residues long. Per germline, CDR1 SGHTA and CDR2 FQGNSA. The V and J ends lost 3 bases and 5 bases respectively, with 21 bases between them. In DNA form, the CDR3 reads TGTGCCAGCAGCTTGGGCGCAGGACCCGGAGGAGGAGATACGCAGTATTTT. Amino acids: CASSLGAGPGGGDTQYF.

The chain joins TRBV25-1 to TRBJ1-2; D is possibly TRBD1 (5 bases). Trimming took off 4 bases at V and 3 bases at J, with 12 bases between the two ends. CDR3 size: 14 residues. CDR1 and CDR2 (germline): MGHDK, SYGVNS. The CDR3 spells CASSGAWGDYGYTF. DNA for the CDR3: TGTGCCAGCAGTGGGGCATGGGGGGACTATGGCTACACCTTC.

V gene TRBV7-2 combines with J gene TRBJ2-7, with 9 bases aligning to TRBD2. The germline V gene has CDR1 SGHTA and CDR2 FQGNSA. The CDR3 is made up of 15 amino acids. With 4 bases clipped from V and 7 bases from J, the junction kept 11 bases outside the gene matches. The CDR3 DNA reads as TGTGCCAGCAGCTCGTCCGCGGGAGGGCCGGTAGAGCAGTACTTC. Amino acid sequence: CASSSSAGGPVEQYF.

This chain uses TRBV7-8 with TRBJ2-1, with D possibly TRBD2 on 6 matching bases. There are 16 residues in the CDR3. Trimming took 2 bases from V and 4 from J, leaving 15 bases between them. The germline gives CDR1 SGHVS, CDR2 FQNEAQ. The CDR3 nucleotides are TGTGCCAGCAGCTTAAGACTAGAAACCATGTACAATGAGCAGTTCTTC. This codes for CASSLRLETMYNEQFF.

The CDR3 loop reads CASSLDSLGEAFF. The DNA for the CDR3 is TGTGCCAGCAGCCTCGACAGCCTTGGTGAAGCTTTCTTT. J is TRBJ1-1 and V is TRBV6-6; possible D gene TRBD1, 5 bases. The CDR3 sequence is 13 residues long. V dropped 6 bases and J dropped 7 bases, with 15 bases sitting between them. Looked up from germline, CDR1 is MNHNY and CDR2 is SVGAGI (reference sequence).

The chain links TRBV11-1 to TRBJ2-7; 8 bases fit TRBD1. Germline values: CDR1 SGHAT, CDR2 FQDESV (reference sequence). V shed 5 bases and J 2 bases; nucleotides not matched to a gene: 5. This CDR3 contains 14 residues. Here the CDR3 reads CASSGRQGTYEQYF. CDR3 nucleotides: TGTGCCAGCAGCGGGCGACAGGGGACCTACGAGCAGTACTTC.

The CDR3 sequence: CSGIKSGGYTF. The CDR3 coding sequence is TGCAGTGGAATTAAAAGCGGTGGCTACACCTTC. The chain links TRBV20-1 to TRBJ1-2; D gene ambiguous. The germline V gene encodes CDR1 DFQATT and CDR2 SNEGSKA (reference sequence). This CDR3 is built from 11 residues. V lost 7 bases to trimming and J lost 7 bases, with 13 bases between them.

As concerns this clone: The junction does not match germline at one end; this may be a read error. The rearrangement uses TRBV24-1 and TRBJ2-3; TRBD1 matches 9 bases. The length of the CDR3 is 17 residues. Germline-derived CDR1 and CDR2 are KGHDR and SFDVKD. The CDR3 sequence: CATSDLPGTGNTDTRYF. CDR3 bases: TGTGCCACCAGTGATTTGCCCGGGACAGGGAACACAGATACGCGGTATTTT.

This sequence joins TRBV19 and TRBJ1-5; D gene unclear. This CDR3 region has 15 residues. V dropped 2 bases and J dropped 0 bases, with 8 bases sitting between them. Germline CDR1 and CDR2: LNHDA and SQIVND (reference sequence). The CDR3 spells CASSIYSYSNQPQHF. CDR3 DNA sequence: TGTGCCAGTAGTATATACAGCTATAGCAATCAGCCCCAGCATTTT.

The chain carries TRBV27 and TRBJ1-1, with D perhaps matching TRBD1 (5 bases). Trimming cost V 7 bases and J 8 bases, with 17 bases left between them. CDR1 is MNHEY and CDR2 is SMNVEV in the germline V gene (reference sequence). This CDR3 contains 13 residues. Written as DNA, the CDR3 is TGTGCCAGCACCGGGACCGGGGGAGTAGAAGCTTTCTTT. Translation gives CASTGTGGVEAFF.

The V and J genes are TRBV28 and TRBJ2-1; D not resolved. This CDR3 has 13 amino acids. Germline V gene data show CDR1 as MDHEN and CDR2 as SYDVKM. V was pared by 2 bases and J by 8 bases, with 10 bases between. CDR3: CASSLGPVYEQFF. The CDR3 region has the DNA TGTGCCAGCAGTTTAGGGCCAGTATATGAGCAGTTCTTC.

The V gene is TRBV11-2, the J gene TRBJ2-7; TRBD2 aligns across 14 bases. With V trimmed by 1 base and J by 9 bases, 8 bases remained unmatched. The CDR3 covers 16 residues. CDR1 is SGHAT and CDR2 is FQNNGV in the germline V gene. The CDR3 nucleotides read TGTGCCAGCAGCTTAGGCCCCGGGACTAGCGGGAGTGCGCAGTACTTC. Protein sequence: CASSLGPGTSGSAQYF.

The J gene is TRBJ2-1, the V gene TRBV9, with a weak D call TRBD1 (5 bases). V lost 3 bases to trimming and J lost 9 bases, with 13 bases between them. The germline CDR1 and CDR2 sequences are SGDLS and YYNGEE. The CDR3 covers 13 residues. CDR3 in DNA: TGTGCCAGCAGCGCCCAGGGTTATAGTGAGCAGTTCTTC. Residues: CASSAQGYSEQFF.

This clone was seen a few times. The chain uses TRBV6-2 or TRBV6-3 and TRBJ1-5; D is unresolved. From germline, CDR1 is MNHEY and CDR2 SVGEGT. This CDR3 has 15 amino acids. V gave up 3 bases and J gave up 3 bases, with 12 bases separating them. CDR3 residues: CASSYMSVLNQPQHF. The CDR3 coding sequence is TGTGCCAGCAGTTATATGTCGGTTCTCAATCAGCCCCAGCATTTT.

The chain is built from TRBV6-5 and TRBJ2-1, with D possibly matching TRBD2 (6 bases). From germline, CDR1 is MNHEY and CDR2 SVGAGI. Trimming cost V 6 bases and J 9 bases, with 15 bases left between them. CDR3 length: 13 residues. CDR3 DNA: TGTGCCAGCAGCCTCACCCGGGGGAGTGAGCAGTTCTTC. This gives the protein CASSLTRGSEQFF.

The genes are TRBV6-5 and TRBJ1-1; a possible D gene is TRBD1 (5 bases). CDR3 length: 14 amino acids. V lost 7 bases and J lost 4, with 16 bases in between. CDR1 is MNHEY and CDR2 is SVGAGI in the germline V gene. CDR3: CASIPGGGSTEAFF. The CDR3 DNA follows: TGTGCCAGCATTCCGGGTGGGGGGAGCACTGAAGCTTTCTTT.

The chain has TRBV27 and TRBJ2-7; tentatively, D is TRBD2 (5 bases). CDR3 length equals 19 residues. Per the germline V gene, CDR1 is MNHEY and CDR2 is SMNVEV (reference sequence). Trimming removed 5 bases from V and 5 bases from J, with 31 bases in between. CDR3 coding DNA: TGTGCCAGCAGTGAAACCCCACCTCGGCTTTACGGGAAAAATAACGAGCAGTACTTC. Amino acid sequence: CASSETPPRLYGKNNEQYF.

The rearrangement joins TRBV25-1 to TRBJ2-3, with 7 bases that match TRBD2. Germline CDR1 and CDR2: MGHDK and SYGVNS. The V segment lost 6 bases and the J segment 1 base; nucleotides outside the gene matches: 10. The CDR3 is 16 amino acids. The CDR3 region has the DNA TGTGCCAGCAGCGAAATCGGGGGGATGGGCACAGATACGCAGTATTTT. Translated, it gives CASSEIGGMGTDTQYF.

Comment on this clone: Distinct nucleotide sequences in the sample also encode this CDR3. This chain links TRBV7-3 with TRBJ1-2; D gene unclear. Trimming removed 2 bases from V and 2 bases from J, with 6 bases in between. The CDR3 loop spans 13 amino acids. Per germline, CDR1 SGHTA and CDR2 FQGTGA. The CDR3 loop is CASSLGQNYGYTF. The DNA of the CDR3 is TGTGCCAGCAGCTTAGGTCAGAACTATGGCTACACCTTC.

The chain employs TRBV28 and TRBJ1-4; 7 nucleotides line up with TRBD1. After removal of 10 bases from V and 5 bases from J, the junction contained 10 bases not matched to a gene. The CDR3 runs 14 residues. Per the germline V gene, CDR1 is MDHEN and CDR2 is SYDVKM. CDR3 sequence reads: CATLRTGGNEKLFF. CDR3 nucleotide sequence: TGTGCCACTTTGCGGACAGGAGGAAATGAAAAACTGTTTTTT.

In this sample, this clone turned up once. The chain joins TRBV18 to TRBJ2-3; TRBD2 matches at 8 bases. This CDR3 has 16 amino acids. J gave up 3 bases and V 2 bases, and 7 bases lay outside the gene matches. CDR1 is KGHSH, CDR2 LQKENI, per germline. In nucleotides, the CDR3 is TGTGCCAGCTCACCATTGCCCAGCGGGAGAACAGATACGCAGTATTTT. Translating it yields CASSPLPSGRTDTQYF. The complete variable domain, with remaining parts taken from reference TRBV18 and TRBJ2-3, reads NAGVMQNPRHLVRRRGQEARLRCSPMKGHSHVYWYRQLPEEGLKFMVYLQKENIIDESGMPKERFSAEFPKEGPSILRIQQVVRGDSAAYFCASSPLPSGRTDTQYFGPGTRLTVL.

The chain employs TRBV5-4 and TRBJ2-5, with D possibly TRBD1 on 5 matching bases. Trimming left V 4 bases short and J 4 bases short, with 11 bases between. This CDR3 contains 13 residues. CDR1 and CDR2 (germline): SGHNT, YYREEE (reference sequence). CDR3 in amino acids: CASSPWGIETQYF. DNA of the CDR3: TGTGCCAGCAGCCCCTGGGGCATAGAGACCCAGTACTTC.